A single sample is the source of the 11 T cell receptor beta chains below, sequenced in a study of blood T cell repertoires in COVID-19 (dated by TCRdb to the early 2020s). Library preparation employed the immunoSEQ multiplex PCR assay. In TCRdb, the immuneACCESS table is reduced to in-frame sequences with V and J assigned. These tables do not hold every clone; where another copy was compared, an unresolved V gene accounts for under half, and the others remain unexplained. This sample is represented by roughly 180,000 clones; around 85% of them were singletons. Jointly, the top ten make up 5.6% of the sample. The sequenced sample consisted of PBMCs or T cells enriched from blood (not recorded which). Source of these receptors: a woman aged 40 to 50 with acute COVID-19.

The sample holds one count of this clone. The chain joins TRBV10-3 to TRBJ1-2, with TRBD1 identical over 11 bases. The germline V gene has CDR1 ENHRY and CDR2 SYGVKD. The ends lost 9 bases at V and 3 bases at J; junction bases unmatched: 9. CDR3 length equals 15 residues. CDR3 sequence reads: CAIHQDRGQDYGYTF. Written as DNA, the CDR3 is TGTGCCATTCACCAGGACAGGGGGCAAGACTATGGCTACACCTTC.

This chain uses TRBV6-5 with TRBJ2-3; TRBD2 matches at 7 bases. This CDR3 contains 13 residues. Germline CDR1 MNHEY, CDR2 SVGAGI. V lost 6 bases to trimming and J lost 1 base; unmatched junction nucleotides: 1. The CDR3, as DNA: TGTGCCAGCAGGGCGGGGGGCACAGATACGCAGTATTTT. It codes for CASRAGGTDTQYF.

J is TRBJ1-4 and V is TRBV7-6; TRBD1 is a possible D gene (5 bases). The CDR3 is 18 residues long. V lost 4 bases and J 0 bases, leaving 18 bases between the germline ends. Germline values: CDR1 SGHVS, CDR2 FNYEAQ. The CDR3 spells CASSSSLAPGPTNEKLFF. In nucleotides, the CDR3 is TGTGCCAGCAGCTCCTCATTAGCACCAGGGCCAACTAATGAAAAACTGTTTTTT.

The genes are TRBV4-2 and TRBJ2-1; 13 nucleotides align to TRBD2. The length of the CDR3 is 15 residues. Germline loops: CDR1 LGHNA, CDR2 YNFKEQ. With V trimmed by 4 bases and J by 5 bases, 2 bases remained unmatched. Written as DNA, the CDR3 is TGTGCCAGCAGCCTACTAGCGGGAGGGAACAATGAGCAGTTCTTC. It is translated as CASSLLAGGNNEQFF.

This clone was picked up one time. Mismatch with germline at one junction end may stem from a read error. V usage is TRBV2 and J usage is TRBJ2-2, with D possibly being TRBD1 (5 bases). Per the germline V gene, CDR1 is SNHLY and CDR2 is FYNNEI. The CDR3 length is 12 residues. The CDR3 nucleotides are TGTGCGAGCACAGGCGACACCGGGGAGCTGTTTTTT. It specifies CASTGDTGELFF.

This chain connects TRBV4-2 to TRBJ2-7; maybe TRBD1 (5 bases). The CDR3 is made up of 17 amino acids. Looked up from germline, CDR1 is LGHNA and CDR2 is YNFKEQ. Trimming cost V 4 bases and J 5 bases, with 24 bases left between them. The CDR3 nucleotides are TGTGCCAGCAGCCCGACCACGGACATAGTCGGCGGTCACGAGCAGTACTTC. Translation gives CASSPTTDIVGGHEQYF.

There are a few counts of this clone. This sequence joins TRBV12-3 or TRBV12-4 and TRBJ1-1, with TRBD1 as a possible D gene (6 bases). V was shortened by 6 bases and J by 3 bases, with 11 bases between the two germline ends. The CDR3 consists of 13 residues. CDR3 in amino acids: CASRRTDYTEAFF. The CDR3 DNA follows: TGTGCCAGCAGACGGACAGACTACACTGAAGCTTTCTTT.

The chain is built from TRBV5-1 and TRBJ2-7; TRBD1 aligns across 8 bases. Unmatched junction bases numbered 4, after V lost 2 bases and J lost 3 bases. CDR1 is SGHRS and CDR2 is YFSETQ in the germline V gene. The CDR3 is made up of 14 amino acids. The CDR3 reads CASSFTGQGYEQYF. For the CDR3, the DNA is TGCGCCAGCAGCTTTACTGGACAGGGCTACGAGCAGTACTTC. Together with reference TRBV5-1 and TRBJ2-7, the CDR3 gives the full variable domain: KAGVTQTPRYLIKTRGQQVTLSCSPISGHRSVSWYQQTPGQGLQFLFEYFSETQRNKGNFPGRFSGRQFSNSRSEMNVSTLELGDSALYLCASSFTGQGYEQYFGPGTRLTVT.

This clone was seen a single time. The J gene is TRBJ2-3, the V gene TRBV7-2; D unclear. The CDR3 has 15 amino acids. V was cut by 0 bases and J by 0 bases, with 7 bases left in between. Germline CDR1 is SGHTA and CDR2 is FQGNSA. The CDR3 here is CASSLATSSTDTQYF. Here the CDR3 DNA reads TGTGCCAGCAGCTTAGCGACATCTAGCACAGATACGCAGTATTTT.

The chain is built from TRBV30 and TRBJ2-7; TRBD1 might be the D (6 bases). Germline assignment: CDR1 GTSNPN and CDR2 SVGIG (reference sequence). V was shortened by 3 bases and J by 1 base, with 22 bases between the two germline ends. CDR3 length: 17 residues. The CDR3 sequence is CAWSLLGGSAVSYEQYF. The CDR3 DNA follows: TGTGCCTGGAGCCTACTAGGGGGTAGCGCCGTTTCCTACGAGCAGTACTTC. Complete variable domain (other parts from reference TRBV30 and TRBJ2-7): SQTIHQWPATLVQPVGSPLSLECTVEGTSNPNLYWYRQAAGRGLQLLFYSVGIGQISSEVPQNLSASRPQDRQFILSSKKLLLSDSGFYLCAWSLLGGSAVSYEQYFGPGTRLTVT.

The chain has TRBV10-1 and TRBJ2-3; D is perhaps TRBD1 (6 bases). The V gene lost 3 bases and the J gene lost 4 bases, with 11 bases spanning the gap. This CDR3 has 14 residues. Germline values: CDR1 WNHNN, CDR2 SYGVQD (reference sequence). The CDR3 region is CASSEEGVSDTQYF. CDR3 bases: TGCGCCAGCAGTGAAGAGGGGGTATCAGATACGCAGTATTTT.